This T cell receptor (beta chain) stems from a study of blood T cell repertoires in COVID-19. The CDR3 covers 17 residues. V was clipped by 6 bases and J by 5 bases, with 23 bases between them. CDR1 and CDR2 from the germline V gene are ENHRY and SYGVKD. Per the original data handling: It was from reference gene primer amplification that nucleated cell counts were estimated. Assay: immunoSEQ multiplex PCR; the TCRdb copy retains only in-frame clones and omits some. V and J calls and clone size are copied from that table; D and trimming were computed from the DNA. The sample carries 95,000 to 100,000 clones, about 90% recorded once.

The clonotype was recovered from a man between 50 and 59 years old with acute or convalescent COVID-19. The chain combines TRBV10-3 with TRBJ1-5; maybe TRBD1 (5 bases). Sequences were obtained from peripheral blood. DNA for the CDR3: TGTGCCATCAGCCTCCAACGCCAGGGCCTTGGCGATCAGCCCCAGCATTTT. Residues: CAISLQRQGLGDQPQHF.